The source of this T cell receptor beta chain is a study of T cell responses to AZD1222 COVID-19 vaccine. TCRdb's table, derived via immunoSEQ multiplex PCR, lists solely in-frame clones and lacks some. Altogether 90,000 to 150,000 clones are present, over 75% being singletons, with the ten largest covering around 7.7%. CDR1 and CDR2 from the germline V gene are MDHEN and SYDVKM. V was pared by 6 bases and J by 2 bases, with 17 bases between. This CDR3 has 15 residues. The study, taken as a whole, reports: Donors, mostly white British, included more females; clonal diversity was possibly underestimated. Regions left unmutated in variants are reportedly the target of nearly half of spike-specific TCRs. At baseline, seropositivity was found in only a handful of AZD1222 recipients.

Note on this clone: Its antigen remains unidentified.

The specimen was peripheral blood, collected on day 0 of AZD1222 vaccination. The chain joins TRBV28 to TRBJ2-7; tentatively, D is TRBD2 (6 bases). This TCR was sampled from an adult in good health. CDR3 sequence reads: CASRLRIPGAYEQYF. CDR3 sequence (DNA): TGTGCCAGCAGACTCCGGATTCCGGGGGCCTACGAGCAGTACTTC.